This TCR beta chain was retrieved from a study of early T cells in non-severe SARS-CoV-2 infection. CDR3 length equals 14 residues. V was clipped by 4 bases and J by 3 bases; unmatched bases: 5. Germline values: CDR1 SGHAT, CDR2 FQNNGV. Study-level findings and limits: Matching with VDJdb favored anti-spike CD8 responses (missing private and CD4 specificities).

Concerning this clonotype itself: Its antigen is currently unknown.

Unique molecular identifiers were affixed to single, distinct cDNA molecules. TCRdb analysed the 5' RACE reads with MiXCR anew, one entry per CDR3 protein. Of over 55,000 distinct CDR3 sequences in the sample, roughly 8.4% are singletons; the top ten hold more than 3%. The chain combines TRBV11-2 with TRBJ1-2, with 7 bases lining up with TRBD1. Sample: whole blood. The sequence derives from an adult who was a healthcare worker with PCR-confirmed SARS-CoV-2 infection or an uninfected control (not recorded which). CDR3 in amino acids: CASSSRTGYYGYTF. The CDR3, as DNA: TGTGCCAGCAGCTCCCGGACAGGATACTATGGCTACACCTTC.